Sequencing of this TCR beta chain was carried out in a study of OX40 agonist ivuxolimab in advanced cancers. On the study more broadly: Patients were under 90% male with ages roughly 23 to 79, mean approximately 62. Treatment received earlier with anti-PD-1, anti-PD-L1 or anti-CTLA-4 agents was allowed, and more than 30% had some. Study-level findings and limits: There was clonal expansion of CD4+ and CD8+ blood T cells by week 6 at 0.1 to 3.0 mg/kg. The 0.1-3.0 mg/kg partial responders had among the lowest clonal expansion.

To note about this clone: Antigen: not known.

Germline V gives CDR1 LNHDA, CDR2 SQIVND (reference sequence). The CDR3 has 14 amino acids. The V end was cut by 6 bases, the J end by 4 bases, with 15 bases between. The data were produced by immunoSEQ multiplex PCR, yet TCRdb's version contains in-frame clones alone and is incomplete. The top ten hold 0.67% of the sample, which has roughly 70,000 clones, about 88% seen once. This clonotype was sampled from an adult with an advanced solid tumor such as melanoma, head and neck, liver or kidney cancer. V is TRBV19 and J is TRBJ1-2; D unclear. The specimen comprised CD4+ or CD8+ T cells sorted from blood, sampled in a trial of the OX40 agonist ivuxolimab. CDR3 sequence reads: CASSPYGIGYGYTF. The CDR3 nucleotides read TGTGCCAGTAGCCCCTATGGGATCGGCTATGGCTACACCTTC.